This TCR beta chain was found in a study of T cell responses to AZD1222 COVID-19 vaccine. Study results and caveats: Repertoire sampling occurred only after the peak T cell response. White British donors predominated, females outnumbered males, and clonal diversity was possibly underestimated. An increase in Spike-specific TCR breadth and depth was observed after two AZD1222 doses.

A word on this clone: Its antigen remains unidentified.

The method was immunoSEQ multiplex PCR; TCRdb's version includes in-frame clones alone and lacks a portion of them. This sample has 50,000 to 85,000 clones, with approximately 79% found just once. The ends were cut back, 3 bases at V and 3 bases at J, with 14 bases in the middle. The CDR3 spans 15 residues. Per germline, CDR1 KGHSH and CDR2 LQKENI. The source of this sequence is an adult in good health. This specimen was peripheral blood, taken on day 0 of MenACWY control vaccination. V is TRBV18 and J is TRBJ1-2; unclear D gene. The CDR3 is CASSPSTGFDYGYTF. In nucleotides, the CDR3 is TGTGCCAGCTCACCTTCAACGGGGTTTGACTATGGCTACACCTTC.